The sequence of this T cell receptor beta chain was determined in a study of shared clonotypes between healthy human individuals. Study-wide results and caveats: Generally, estimated richness proved larger in naive subsets than it did in memory subsets. Rarefaction showed sorted-subset sequencing was incomplete despite large depth.

Donors, healthy HIV-negative adults, lacked recent acute infections or vaccinations. A CD45RA-negative memory subset and a CD45RA+ naive subset were separated from the CD4+ cells. The ends were cut back, 7 bases at V and 0 bases at J, with 16 bases in the middle. The CDR3 contains 15 residues. CDR1 and CDR2 from the germline V gene are MNHEY and SVGAGI. The repertoire was sequenced with immunoSEQ multiplex PCR; TCRdb's copy has only in-frame clones and lacks some. The sample yields about 1 million clones, more than 65% seen once. On this clone: The antigen remains unidentified.

The receptor comes from a young man in good health. The chain uses TRBV6-5 and TRBJ2-7, with unresolved D. Sequenced: memory CD4+ T cells sorted from blood. The subset: CD45RA-negative fraction. The CDR3 reads CASTTPGSSSYEQYF. The CDR3 nucleotides read TGTGCCAGCACCACCCCGGGTAGCAGCTCCTACGAGCAGTACTTC.